The TCR beta chain described here comes from a study of cytomegalovirus exposure and HLA in healthy donors. This CDR3 has 15 amino acids. The V gene's germline CDR1 is ENHRY and CDR2 SYGVKD. Points on this clone: The junction departs from germline at one end; a sequencing error may be responsible.

The PCR had 60 Vbeta and 13 Jbeta primers. Sequencing used immunoSEQ multiplex PCR; TCRdb keeps in-frame clones, though not all of them. This repertoire shows approximately 140,000 clones, about four fifths found once; its top ten account for 5% to 6.5%. The origin of this receptor is a man over 45 in good health and CMV-seropositive. Sequencing was performed on PBMCs. V and J are TRBV10-3 and TRBJ2-1, with 14 bases matching TRBD2. CDR3 nucleotides: TGTGTCATCAGTGGGACTAGCGGGAGTTACAATGAGCAGTTCTTC. Protein: CVISGTSGSYNEQFF.